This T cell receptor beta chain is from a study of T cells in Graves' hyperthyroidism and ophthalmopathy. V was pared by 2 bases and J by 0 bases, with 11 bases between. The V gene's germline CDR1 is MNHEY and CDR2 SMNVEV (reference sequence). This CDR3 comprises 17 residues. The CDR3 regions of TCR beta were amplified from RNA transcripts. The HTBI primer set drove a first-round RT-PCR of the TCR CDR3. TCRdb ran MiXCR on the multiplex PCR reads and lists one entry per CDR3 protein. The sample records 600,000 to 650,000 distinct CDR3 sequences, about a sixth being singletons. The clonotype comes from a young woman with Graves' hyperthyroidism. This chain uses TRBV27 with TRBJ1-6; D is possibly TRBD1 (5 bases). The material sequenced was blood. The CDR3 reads CASSLRGGDSYNSPLHF. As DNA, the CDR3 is TGTGCCAGCAGTTTACGGGGGGGAGACTCCTATAATTCACCCCTCCACTTT.